Detailed here is one T cell receptor beta chain. The data were taken from a study of T cell responses to AZD1222 COVID-19 vaccine. Between the trimmed V and J ends, which lost 10 bases and 2 bases, there was a span of 15 bases. Germline V gene data show CDR1 as MNHEY and CDR2 as SVGAGI. This CDR3 contains 13 residues. TCRdb's table, derived via immunoSEQ multiplex PCR, lists solely in-frame clones and lacks some. The data hold 80,000 to 95,000 clones, with approximately 90% observed a single time. Here the sequenced sample was peripheral blood, taken 28 days after the second AZD1222 dose. The TCR was taken from an adult who received the AZD1222 COVID-19 vaccine. The chain links TRBV6-5 to TRBJ2-7; D call uncertain. This CDR3 reads CATRPWLTYEQYF. The CDR3 DNA reads TGTGCCACCAGGCCCTGGCTAACCTACGAGCAGTACTTC.